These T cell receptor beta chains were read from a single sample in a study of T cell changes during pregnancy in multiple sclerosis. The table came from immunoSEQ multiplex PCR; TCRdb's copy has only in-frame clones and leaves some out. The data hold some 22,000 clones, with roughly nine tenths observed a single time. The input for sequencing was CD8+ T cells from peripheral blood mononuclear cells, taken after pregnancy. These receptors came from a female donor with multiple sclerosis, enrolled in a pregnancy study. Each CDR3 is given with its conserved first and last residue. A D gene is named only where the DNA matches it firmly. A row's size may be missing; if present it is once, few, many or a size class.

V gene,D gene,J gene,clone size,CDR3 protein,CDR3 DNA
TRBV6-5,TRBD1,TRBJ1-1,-,CASSYKTGPWSTEAFF,TGTGCCAGCAGTTATAAGACAGGGCCCTGGAGCACTGAAGCTTTCTTT
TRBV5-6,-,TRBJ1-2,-,CASSLERRGSGYGYTF,TGTGCCAGCAGCTTGGAACGCAGGGGCTCGGGCTATGGCTACACCTTC
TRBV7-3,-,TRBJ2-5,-,CASSLGQGNGETQYF,TGTGCCAGCAGCTTAGGTCAGGGGAACGGCGAGACCCAGTACTTC
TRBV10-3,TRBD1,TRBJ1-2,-,CAISEPRDRVEKNYGYTF,TGTGCCATCAGTGAGCCCCGGGACAGGGTGGAAAAAAACTATGGCTACACCTTC
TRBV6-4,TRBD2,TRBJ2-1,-,CASSEGGRTEQFF,TGTGCCAGCAGTGAGGGCGGGAGAACTGAGCAGTTCTTC
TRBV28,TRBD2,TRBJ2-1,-,CASSFPNLAGYNEQFF,TGTGCCAGCAGTTTCCCCAACCTAGCGGGGTACAATGAGCAGTTCTTC
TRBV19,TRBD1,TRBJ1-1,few,CASSIANGRGLNTEAFF,TGTGCCAGTAGTATAGCTAATGGCAGGGGGCTAAACACTGAAGCTTTCTTT
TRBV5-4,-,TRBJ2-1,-,CASSLGLEINEQFF,TGTGCCAGCAGCTTGGGGCTAGAGATCAATGAGCAGTTCTTC
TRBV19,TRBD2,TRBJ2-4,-,CASSISAGGPNIQYF,TGTGCCAGTAGTATCTCTGCGGGAGGGCCAAACATTCAGTACTTC
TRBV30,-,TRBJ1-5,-,CAWGGDNQPQHF,TGTGCCTGGGGAGGGGACAATCAGCCCCAGCATTTT
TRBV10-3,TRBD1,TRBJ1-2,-,CAIRLTGSEGYGYTF,TGTGCCATCAGGTTGACAGGGTCCGAGGGCTATGGCTACACCTTC
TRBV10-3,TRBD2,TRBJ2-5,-,CAISELLAGGEETQYF,TGTGCCATCAGTGAGCTCCTAGCGGGAGGGGAGGAGACCCAGTACTTC
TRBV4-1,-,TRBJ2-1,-,CASSQGGSAYNEQFF,TGCGCCAGCAGCCAAGGAGGGTCGGCCTACAATGAGCAGTTCTTC
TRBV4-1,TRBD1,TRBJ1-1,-,CASSQVDREGTEAFF,TGCGCCAGCAGCCAAGTGGACAGGGAAGGGACTGAAGCTTTCTTT
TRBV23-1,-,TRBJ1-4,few,CASSQSGSQGEGVSEKLFF,TGCGCCAGCAGTCAATCGGGGTCTCAAGGGGAGGGAGTCAGTGAAAAACTGTTTTTT
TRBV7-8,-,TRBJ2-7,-,CASSPLITAYEQYF,TGTGCCAGCAGCCCCCTAATAACCGCCTACGAGCAGTACTTC
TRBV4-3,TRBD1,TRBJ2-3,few,CASSQELGQGPDTQYF,TGCGCCAGCAGCCAAGAATTGGGACAGGGACCAGATACGCAGTATTTT
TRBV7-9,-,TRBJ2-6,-,CASSFERTGANVLTF,TGTGCCAGCAGCTTTGAGCGGACTGGGGCCAACGTCCTGACTTTC
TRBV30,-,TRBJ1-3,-,CAWSVGGGGNTIYF,TGTGCCTGGAGTGTCGGAGGTGGTGGAAACACCATATATTTT
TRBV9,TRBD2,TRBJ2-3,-,CASSVSGRSDTQYF,TGTGCCAGCAGCGTAAGCGGGAGGTCAGATACGCAGTATTTT
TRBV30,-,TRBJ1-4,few,CACYPGDILGPNEKLFF,TGTGCCTGCTACCCTGGGGACATTCTGGGGCCTAATGAAAAACTGTTTTTT
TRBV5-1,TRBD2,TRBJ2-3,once,CASSLRLAGGTDTQYF,TGCGCCAGCAGCCTCCGACTAGCGGGGGGCACAGATACGCAGTATTTT
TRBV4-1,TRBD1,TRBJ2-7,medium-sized,CASSPGQGGDYEQYF,TGCGCCAGCAGCCCGGGACAGGGTGGTGACTACGAGCAGTACTTC
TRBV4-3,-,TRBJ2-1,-,CASSQSSQGRFNEQFF,TGCGCCAGCAGCCAATCAAGCCAGGGCAGATTTAATGAGCAGTTCTTC